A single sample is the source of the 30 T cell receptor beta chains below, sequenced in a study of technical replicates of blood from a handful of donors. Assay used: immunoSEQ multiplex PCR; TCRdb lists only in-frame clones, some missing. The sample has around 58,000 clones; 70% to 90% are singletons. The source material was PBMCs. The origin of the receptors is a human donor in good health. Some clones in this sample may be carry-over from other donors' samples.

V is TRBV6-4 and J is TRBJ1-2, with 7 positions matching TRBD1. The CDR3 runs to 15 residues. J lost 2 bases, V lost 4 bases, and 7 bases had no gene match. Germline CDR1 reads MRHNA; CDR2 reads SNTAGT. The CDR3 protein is CASSGRQGSNYGYTF. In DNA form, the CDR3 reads TGTGCCAGCAGTGGTCGACAGGGATCGAACTATGGCTACACCTTC.

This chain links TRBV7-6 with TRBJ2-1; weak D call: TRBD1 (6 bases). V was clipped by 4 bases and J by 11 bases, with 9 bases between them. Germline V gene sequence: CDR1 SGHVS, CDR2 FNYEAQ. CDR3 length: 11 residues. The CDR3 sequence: CASSYRDKQFF. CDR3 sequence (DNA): TGTGCCAGCAGCTACAGGGATAAGCAGTTCTTC.

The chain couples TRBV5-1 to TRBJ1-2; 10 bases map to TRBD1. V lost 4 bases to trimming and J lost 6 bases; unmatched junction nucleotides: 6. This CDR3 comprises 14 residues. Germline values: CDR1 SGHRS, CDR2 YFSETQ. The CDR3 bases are TGCGCCAGCAGCAGAACCGGGACAGGGGATGGCTACACCTTC. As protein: CASSRTGTGDGYTF.

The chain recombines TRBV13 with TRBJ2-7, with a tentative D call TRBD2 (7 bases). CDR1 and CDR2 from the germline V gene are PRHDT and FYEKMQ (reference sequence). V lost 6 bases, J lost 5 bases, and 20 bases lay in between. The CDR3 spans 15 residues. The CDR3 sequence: CASREGGVPINEQYF. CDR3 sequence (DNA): TGTGCCAGCAGAGAAGGGGGGGTCCCTATAAACGAGCAGTACTTC.

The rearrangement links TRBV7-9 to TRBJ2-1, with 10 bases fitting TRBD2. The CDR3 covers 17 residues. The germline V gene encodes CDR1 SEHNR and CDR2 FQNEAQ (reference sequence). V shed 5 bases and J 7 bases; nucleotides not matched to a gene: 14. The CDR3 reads CASSPPGTSAPENEQFF. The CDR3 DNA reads TGTGCCAGCAGCCCACCGGGGACTAGCGCCCCAGAGAATGAGCAGTTCTTC.

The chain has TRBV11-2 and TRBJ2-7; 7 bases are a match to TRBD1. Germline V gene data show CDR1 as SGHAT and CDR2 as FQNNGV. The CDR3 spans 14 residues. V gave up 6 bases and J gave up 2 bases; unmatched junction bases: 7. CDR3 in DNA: TGTGCCAGCAGTCCCCGACAGGGACCCTACGAGCAGTACTTC. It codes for CASSPRQGPYEQYF.

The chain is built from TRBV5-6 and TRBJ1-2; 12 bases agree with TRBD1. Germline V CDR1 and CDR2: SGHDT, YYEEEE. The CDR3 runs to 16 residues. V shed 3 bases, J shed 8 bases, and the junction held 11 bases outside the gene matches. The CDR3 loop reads CASSYGTGGLLGGYTF. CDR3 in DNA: TGTGCCAGCAGCTATGGGACAGGGGGCCTATTAGGAGGCTACACCTTC.

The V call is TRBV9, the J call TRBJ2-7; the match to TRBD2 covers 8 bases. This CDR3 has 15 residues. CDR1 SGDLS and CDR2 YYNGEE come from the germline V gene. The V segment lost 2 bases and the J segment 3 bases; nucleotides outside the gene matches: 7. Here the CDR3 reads CASSVSTSADYEQYF. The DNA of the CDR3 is TGTGCCAGCAGCGTTTCGACTAGCGCGGACTACGAGCAGTACTTC.

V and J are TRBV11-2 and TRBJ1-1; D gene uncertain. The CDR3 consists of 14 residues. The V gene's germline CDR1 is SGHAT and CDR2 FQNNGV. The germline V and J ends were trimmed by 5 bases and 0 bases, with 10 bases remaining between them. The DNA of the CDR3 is TGTGCCAGCAGCCCGTCGCTACTGAACACTGAAGCTTTCTTT. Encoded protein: CASSPSLLNTEAFF.

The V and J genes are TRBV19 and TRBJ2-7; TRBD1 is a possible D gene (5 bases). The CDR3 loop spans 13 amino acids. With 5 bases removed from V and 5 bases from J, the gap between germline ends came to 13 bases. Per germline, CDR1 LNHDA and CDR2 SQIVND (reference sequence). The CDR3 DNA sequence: TGTGCCAGTAGTCTTCGAGACAGCAACGAGCAGTACTTC. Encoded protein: CASSLRDSNEQYF.

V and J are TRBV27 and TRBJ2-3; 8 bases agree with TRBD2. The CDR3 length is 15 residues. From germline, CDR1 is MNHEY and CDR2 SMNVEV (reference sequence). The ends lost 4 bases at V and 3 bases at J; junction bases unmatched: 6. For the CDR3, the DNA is TGTGCCAGCAGTTCCACGGGGGGGCGGACAGATACGCAGTATTTT. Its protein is CASSSTGGRTDTQYF.

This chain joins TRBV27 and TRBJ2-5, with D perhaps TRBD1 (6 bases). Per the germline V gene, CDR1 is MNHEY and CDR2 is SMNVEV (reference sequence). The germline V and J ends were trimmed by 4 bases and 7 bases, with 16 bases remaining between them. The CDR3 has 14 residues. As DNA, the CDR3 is TGTGCCAGCAGTTACCGCCGGGACAAGGGGACCCAGTACTTC. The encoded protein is CASSYRRDKGTQYF.

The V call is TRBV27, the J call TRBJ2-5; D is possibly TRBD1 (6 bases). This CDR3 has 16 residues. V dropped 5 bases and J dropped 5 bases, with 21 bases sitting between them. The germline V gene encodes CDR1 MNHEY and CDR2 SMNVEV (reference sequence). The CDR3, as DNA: TGTGCCAGCAGTCCATTAGGACAGTCTTGGCGGGAGACCCAGTACTTC. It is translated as CASSPLGQSWRETQYF.

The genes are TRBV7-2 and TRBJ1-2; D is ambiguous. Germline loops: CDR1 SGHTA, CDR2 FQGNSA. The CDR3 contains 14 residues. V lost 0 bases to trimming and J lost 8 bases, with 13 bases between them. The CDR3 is CASSLAEQRWGYTF. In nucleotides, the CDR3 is TGTGCCAGCAGCTTAGCGGAACAGAGATGGGGCTACACCTTC.

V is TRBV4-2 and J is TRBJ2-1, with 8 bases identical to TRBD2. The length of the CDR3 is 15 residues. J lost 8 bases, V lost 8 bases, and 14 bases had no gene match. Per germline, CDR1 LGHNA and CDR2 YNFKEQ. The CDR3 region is CASLPSSGSLYEQFF. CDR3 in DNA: TGTGCCAGCCTCCCGTCCAGCGGGAGTCTGTATGAGCAGTTCTTC.

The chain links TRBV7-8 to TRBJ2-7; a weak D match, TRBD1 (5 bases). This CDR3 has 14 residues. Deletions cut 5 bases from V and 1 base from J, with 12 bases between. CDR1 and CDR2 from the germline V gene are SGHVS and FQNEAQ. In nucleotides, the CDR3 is TGTGCCAGCAGCCTCGTGCAGGGATCCTACGAGCAGTACTTC. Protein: CASSLVQGSYEQYF. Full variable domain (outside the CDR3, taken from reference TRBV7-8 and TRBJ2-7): GAGVSQSPRYKVAKRGQDVALRCDPISGHVSLFWYQQALGQGPEFLTYFQNEAQLDKSGLPSDRFFAERPEGSVSTLKIQRTQQEDSAVYLCASSLVQGSYEQYFGPGTRLTVT.

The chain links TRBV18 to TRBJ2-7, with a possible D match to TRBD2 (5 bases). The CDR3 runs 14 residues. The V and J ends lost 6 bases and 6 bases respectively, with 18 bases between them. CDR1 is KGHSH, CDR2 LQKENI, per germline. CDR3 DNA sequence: TGTGCCAGCTCTCACTCTAGCCGCGGGCCCGAGCAGTACTTC. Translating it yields CASSHSSRGPEQYF.

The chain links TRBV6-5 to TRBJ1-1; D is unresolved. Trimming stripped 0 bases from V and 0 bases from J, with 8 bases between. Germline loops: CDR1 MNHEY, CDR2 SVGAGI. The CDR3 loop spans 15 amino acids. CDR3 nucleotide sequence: TGTGCCAGCAGTTACTCGGCCAGGATGAACACTGAAGCTTTCTTT. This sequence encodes CASSYSARMNTEAFF.

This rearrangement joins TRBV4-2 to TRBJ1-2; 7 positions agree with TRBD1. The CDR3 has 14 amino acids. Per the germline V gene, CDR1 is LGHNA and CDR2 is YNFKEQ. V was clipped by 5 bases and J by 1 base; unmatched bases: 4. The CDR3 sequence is CASSEGQDNYGYTF. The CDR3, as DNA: TGTGCCAGCAGCGAAGGACAGGATAACTATGGCTACACCTTC.

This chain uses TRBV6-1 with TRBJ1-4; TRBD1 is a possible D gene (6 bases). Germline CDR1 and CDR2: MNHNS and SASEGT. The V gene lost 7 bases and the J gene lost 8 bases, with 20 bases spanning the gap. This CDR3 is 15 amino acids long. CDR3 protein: CASTRGLQGKEKLFF. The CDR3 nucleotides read TGTGCCAGCACCCGTGGATTACAGGGAAAGGAAAAACTGTTTTTT.

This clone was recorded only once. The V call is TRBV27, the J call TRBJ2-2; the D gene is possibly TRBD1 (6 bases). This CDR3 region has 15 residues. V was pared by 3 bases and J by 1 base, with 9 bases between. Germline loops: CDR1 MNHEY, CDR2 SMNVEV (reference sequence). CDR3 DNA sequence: TGTGCCAGCAGTTTGAGGGGGTGGAACACCGGGGAGCTGTTTTTT. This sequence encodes CASSLRGWNTGELFF.

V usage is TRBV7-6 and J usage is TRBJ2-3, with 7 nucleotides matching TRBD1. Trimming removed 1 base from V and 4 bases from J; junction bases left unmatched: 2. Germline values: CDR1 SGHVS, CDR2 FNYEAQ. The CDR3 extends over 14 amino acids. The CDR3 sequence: CASSLGDSADTQYF. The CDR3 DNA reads TGTGCCAGCAGCTTAGGGGACAGCGCAGATACGCAGTATTTT.

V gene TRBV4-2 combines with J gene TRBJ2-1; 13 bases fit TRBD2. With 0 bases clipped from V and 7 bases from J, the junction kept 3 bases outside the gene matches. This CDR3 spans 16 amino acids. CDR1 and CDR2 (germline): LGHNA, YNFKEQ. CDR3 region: CASSQDTSGGGNEQFF. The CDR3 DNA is TGTGCCAGCAGCCAAGATACTAGCGGGGGGGGTAATGAGCAGTTCTTC.

In DNA form, the CDR3 reads TGTGCCAGCAGCCCAAATAGCGGGAGATCAGATACGCAGTATTTT. Translation gives CASSPNSGRSDTQYF. The genes are TRBV2 and TRBJ2-3, with TRBD2 identical over 9 bases. Germline V gene lookup returns CDR1 SNHLY and CDR2 FYNNEI. The CDR3 consists of 15 residues. Trimming took 6 bases from V and 4 from J; bases not matched to a gene: 8.

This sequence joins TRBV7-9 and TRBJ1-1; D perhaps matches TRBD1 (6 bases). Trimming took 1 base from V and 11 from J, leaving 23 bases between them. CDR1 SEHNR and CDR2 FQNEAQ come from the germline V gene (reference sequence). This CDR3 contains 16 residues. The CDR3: CASSLGGGPHRVWAFF. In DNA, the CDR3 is TGTGCCAGCAGCTTAGGGGGGGGCCCTCACAGGGTATGGGCTTTCTTT.

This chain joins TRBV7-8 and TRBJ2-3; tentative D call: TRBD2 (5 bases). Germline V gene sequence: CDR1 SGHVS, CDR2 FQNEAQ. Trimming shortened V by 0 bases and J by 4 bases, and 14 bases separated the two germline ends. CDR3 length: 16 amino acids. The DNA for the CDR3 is TGTGCCAGCAGCTTAGCGGGGTCGGGGTACGCAGATACGCAGTATTTT. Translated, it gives CASSLAGSGYADTQYF.

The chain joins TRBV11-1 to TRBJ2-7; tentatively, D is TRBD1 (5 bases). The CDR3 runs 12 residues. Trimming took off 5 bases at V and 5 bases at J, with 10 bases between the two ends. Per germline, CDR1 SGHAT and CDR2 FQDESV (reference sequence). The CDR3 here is CASSERGHEQYF. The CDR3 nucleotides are TGTGCCAGCAGCGAAAGGGGCCACGAGCAGTACTTC. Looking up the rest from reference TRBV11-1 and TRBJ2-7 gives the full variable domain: EAEVAQSPRYKITEKSQAVAFWCDPISGHATLYWYRQILGQGPELLVQFQDESVVDDSQLPKDRFSAERLKGVDSTLKIQPAELGDSAMYLCASSERGHEQYFGPGTRLTVT.

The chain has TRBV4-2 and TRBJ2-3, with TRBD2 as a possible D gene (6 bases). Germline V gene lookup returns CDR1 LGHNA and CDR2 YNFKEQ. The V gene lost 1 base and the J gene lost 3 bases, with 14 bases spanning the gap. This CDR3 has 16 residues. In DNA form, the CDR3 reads TGTGCCAGCAGCCAAGGGCTCGGGGGACGGACAGATACGCAGTATTTT. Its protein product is CASSQGLGGRTDTQYF.

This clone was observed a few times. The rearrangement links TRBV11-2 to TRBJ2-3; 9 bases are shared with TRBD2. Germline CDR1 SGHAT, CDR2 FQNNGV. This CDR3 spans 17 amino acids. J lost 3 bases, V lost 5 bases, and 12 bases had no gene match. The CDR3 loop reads CASSTPVTRGGTDTQYF. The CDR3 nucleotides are TGTGCCAGCAGCACCCCCGTTACGCGGGGGGGAACAGATACGCAGTATTTT.

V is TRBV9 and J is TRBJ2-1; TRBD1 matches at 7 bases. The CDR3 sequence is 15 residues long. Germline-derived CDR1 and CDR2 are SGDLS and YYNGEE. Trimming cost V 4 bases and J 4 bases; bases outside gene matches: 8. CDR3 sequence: CASSPGTALYNEQFF. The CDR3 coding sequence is TGTGCCAGCAGCCCCGGGACAGCCTTATACAATGAGCAGTTCTTC.